This TCR beta chain was sequenced for a study of human T cells and chemical hapten exposure. Looking at the study overall: Upper back patch tests used 0.01% DPC, scored after 6 days. The study, taken as a whole, reports: There were significantly more large CDR3 similarity clusters among expanded TCRs than among controls. There was no change with DPC sensitization in TCRs above 1 in 1000 frequency.

The sample's time point: patch test 1, 2 weeks after DPC sensitization. Described treatment: therapeutic diphenylcyclopropenone sensitization with weekly scalp DPC. Germline V gene lookup returns CDR1 SGHVS and CDR2 FNYEAQ. The CDR3 has 14 amino acids. V lost 7 bases to trimming and J lost 5 bases, with 14 bases between them. Individual cDNA molecules each carried unique molecular identifiers attached by the library. MiXCR, run by TCRdb on the RACE reads, gives a single entry per CDR3 protein. The sample yields 300,000 to 450,000 distinct CDR3 sequences, 4.8% seen once. In its sample, this clonotype was seen a few times. Its antigen is unknown.

Specimen: whole blood, collected in connection with sensitization to the hapten diphenylcyclopropenone (DPC). V and J are TRBV7-6 and TRBJ2-2; D is possibly TRBD1 or TRBD2 (5 bases each). The clonotype comes from a woman aged 50 to 60 with alopecia areata. Some clones in this sample may be carry-over from other donors' samples. DNA for the CDR3: TGTGCCAGCACCCTCCGGGGCGGTACCGGGGAGCTGTTTTTT. Residues: CASTLRGGTGELFF.